The 10 T cell receptor beta chains below were found in one sample sequenced in a study of T cells in Graves' hyperthyroidism and ophthalmopathy. Amplification of TCR beta CDR3 regions used RNA as the template. Using the HTBI primer set, a first-round RT-PCR was run on the TCR CDR3. TCRdb redid the calling of the multiplex PCR reads with MiXCR, one entry per CDR3 protein. The table includes just over 550,000 distinct CDR3 sequences, more than 45% detected once. The sequenced sample was peripheral blood or thyroid tissue (not recorded which). These receptors originate from a woman younger than 30 with Graves' hyperthyroidism.

V gene TRBV10-3 combines with J gene TRBJ1-2, with D tentatively TRBD1 (5 bases). Trimming stripped 4 bases from V and 2 bases from J, with 11 bases between. CDR1 and CDR2 from the germline V gene are ENHRY and SYGVKD. The CDR3 is 14 amino acids. CDR3 DNA sequence: TGTGCCATCAGTGGCGGGCAGGGCAACTATGGCTACACCTTC. It translates to CAISGGQGNYGYTF.

The CDR3 nucleotides read TGTGCCAGCAGTTTACGCCAGGTCTTGAACACTGAAGCTTTCTTT. It codes for CASSLRQVLNTEAFF. The J gene is TRBJ1-1, the V gene TRBV12-3 or TRBV12-4; no reliable D call. The V end was cut by 2 bases, the J end by 0 bases, with 10 bases between. The CDR3 has 15 residues.

This rearrangement joins TRBV29-1 to TRBJ1-5, with D perhaps matching TRBD1 (5 bases). The V gene lost 8 bases and the J gene lost 7 bases, with 18 bases spanning the gap. From germline, CDR1 is SQVTM and CDR2 ANQGSEA. CDR3 size: 13 residues. CDR3 amino acids: CSLSGDLSQPQHF. In DNA form, the CDR3 reads TGCAGCTTGTCGGGGGATTTGAGCCAGCCCCAGCATTTT.

This clonotype has more than one count but fewer than ten. The chain carries TRBV25-1 and TRBJ2-7; 10 nucleotides line up with TRBD2. This CDR3 comprises 16 residues. Germline V gene data show CDR1 as MGHDK and CDR2 as SYGVNS. V trimming: 5 bases; J trimming: 4 bases; junction bases outside the gene matches: 11. The CDR3 bases are TGTGCCAGCAGTCACACATTAGCGGGAGGCGGTTACGAGCAGTACTTC. As protein: CASSHTLAGGGYEQYF.

This rearrangement joins TRBV25-1 to TRBJ1-2, with D unresolved. Trimming took off 6 bases at V and 0 bases at J, with 11 bases between the two ends. CDR1 is MGHDK, CDR2 SYGVNS, per germline. The CDR3 runs to 14 residues. The CDR3 reads CASRSNTANYGYTF. CDR3 coding DNA: TGTGCCAGCAGATCGAATACTGCTAACTATGGCTACACCTTC.

In this sample, this clonotype turned up a few times. The chain is built from TRBV7-8 and TRBJ1-1; D remains unclear. The ends were cut back, 1 base at V and 3 bases at J, with 9 bases in the middle. This CDR3 contains 14 residues. Looked up from germline, CDR1 is SGHVS and CDR2 is FQNEAQ. Here the CDR3 DNA reads TGTGCCAGCAGCTTAGACCCGTCGCACACTGAAGCTTTCTTT. Protein sequence: CASSLDPSHTEAFF. The complete variable domain, with remaining parts taken from reference TRBV7-8 and TRBJ1-1, reads GAGVSQSPRYKVAKRGQDVALRCDPISGHVSLFWYQQALGQGPEFLTYFQNEAQLDKSGLPSDRFFAERPEGSVSTLKIQRTQQEDSAVYLCASSLDPSHTEAFFGQGTRLTVV.

The V and J genes are TRBV7-8 and TRBJ2-7; 10 nucleotides align to TRBD2. There are 16 residues in the CDR3. Trimming removed 4 bases from V and 6 bases from J; junction bases left unmatched: 12. Germline loops: CDR1 SGHVS, CDR2 FQNEAQ. CDR3 DNA: TGTGCCAGCAGCTCAAGTAGGCTAGCGGGAGCTCTCGAGCAGTACTTC. This sequence encodes CASSSSRLAGALEQYF.

This clonotype was picked up a small number of times. The V and J genes are TRBV2 and TRBJ1-2; D gene uncertain. Trimming stripped 3 bases from V and 8 bases from J, with 10 bases between. The CDR3 spans 12 residues. CDR1 and CDR2 (germline): SNHLY, FYNNEI. DNA of the CDR3: TGTGCCAGCAGTGACACCTCCGGGGGCTACACCTTC. Its protein is CASSDTSGGYTF.

This CDR3 is CASSSQGASEETQYF. Here the CDR3 DNA reads TGTGCCAGCAGCTCCCAAGGGGCTAGCGAAGAGACCCAGTACTTC. The V gene is TRBV9, the J gene TRBJ2-5; weak D call: TRBD2 (6 bases). CDR1 and CDR2 from the germline V gene are SGDLS and YYNGEE. The ends were cut back, 4 bases at V and 3 bases at J, with 16 bases in the middle. The CDR3 runs 15 residues. Full variable domain (rest looked up from reference TRBV9 and TRBJ2-5): DSGVTQTPKHLITATGQRVTLRCSPRSGDLSVYWYQQSLDQGLQFLIQYYNGEERAKGNILERFSAQQFPDLHSELNLSSLELGDSALYFCASSSQGASEETQYFGPGTRLLVL.

This clonotype was counted a single time. The chain links TRBV5-1 to TRBJ1-6; TRBD1 agrees at 8 bases. CDR3 length: 17 residues. V shed 6 bases and J 7 bases; nucleotides not matched to a gene: 15. CDR1 and CDR2 from the germline V gene are SGHRS and YFSETQ. The chain's CDR3 is CASNGGTDRETNSPLHF. The CDR3 DNA reads as TGCGCCAGCAACGGGGGGACGGACAGGGAAACGAATTCACCCCTCCACTTT.